Following are 23 T cell receptor beta chains from one sample sequenced in a study of CD8+ T cells in alopecia areata. Treatment meaning: oral pan-JAK inhibitor, 5-10 mg twice daily. Extraction and reverse transcription of RNA yielded cDNA as the sequencing template. The data were produced by immunoSEQ multiplex PCR, yet TCRdb's version contains in-frame clones alone and is incomplete. The repertoire consists of under 95,000 clones, with more than 65% occurring once and the leading ten covering 15% to 20%. The sample in question was CD8+ T cells sorted from blood, obtained around week 44, from a patient treated with tofacitinib. The receptors come from a human donor with alopecia areata.

V and J are TRBV7-9 and TRBJ2-7, with TRBD2 matching over 7 bases. There are 14 residues in the CDR3. Germline values: CDR1 SEHNR, CDR2 FQNEAQ (reference sequence). Losses at the gene ends were 5 bases for V and 5 bases for J; bases not matched to a gene: 9. CDR3 DNA sequence: TGTGCCAGCAGCCAACCGGGACTATTGCACGAGCAGTACTTC. Its protein product is CASSQPGLLHEQYF.

In the case of this clone: Other DNA sequences in this specimen translate into the identical CDR3. The chain joins TRBV5-1 to TRBJ2-7; 9 nucleotides line up with TRBD1. CDR3 length: 14 amino acids. Trimming at V came to 4 bases and at J to 1 base, leaving 3 bases not matched to a gene. The germline CDR1 and CDR2 sequences are SGHRS and YFSETQ. CDR3 amino acids: CASSGDRASYEQYF. CDR3 coding DNA: TGCGCCAGCAGCGGGGACAGGGCTTCCTACGAGCAGTACTTC.

The chain employs TRBV19 and TRBJ1-4; unclear D gene. The V and J ends lost 5 bases and 0 bases respectively, with 7 bases between them. This CDR3 comprises 14 residues. Per the germline V gene, CDR1 is LNHDA and CDR2 is SQIVND (reference sequence). The CDR3, as DNA: TGTGCCAGTAGTTACGGGACAACTAATGAAAAACTGTTTTTT. The encoded protein is CASSYGTTNEKLFF.

The rearrangement uses TRBV7-8 and TRBJ2-5, with D possibly TRBD2 on 6 matching bases. CDR3 length: 16 residues. V was trimmed by 0 bases and J by 6 bases, leaving 17 bases between them. The germline V gene encodes CDR1 SGHVS and CDR2 FQNEAQ. The CDR3 spells CASSLAPVGGMQTQYF. The CDR3 DNA sequence: TGTGCCAGCAGCTTAGCCCCGGTGGGAGGTATGCAGACCCAGTACTTC.

This clone was detected only a few times. The V and J genes are TRBV7-9 and TRBJ2-7, with a weak D call TRBD1 (6 bases). The CDR3 length is 15 residues. CDR1 and CDR2 (germline): SEHNR, FQNEAQ (reference sequence). V was trimmed by 1 base and J by 5 bases, leaving 15 bases between them. CDR3 sequence (DNA): TGTGCCAGCAGCTTAGACCAGGGGACGGTACACGAGCAGTACTTC. It specifies CASSLDQGTVHEQYF.

The chain uses TRBV7-2 and TRBJ2-2, with TRBD1 identical over 10 bases. The V segment lost 5 bases and the J segment 7 bases; nucleotides outside the gene matches: 13. Germline CDR1 reads SGHTA; CDR2 reads FQGNSA. The CDR3 consists of 17 residues. The CDR3 nucleotides read TGTGCCAGCAGCAGCCGGGACAGGGGTCCCAACGACGGGGAGCTGTTTTTT. The encoded protein is CASSSRDRGPNDGELFF.

The rearrangement joins TRBV4-1 to TRBJ2-1, with 8 bases fitting TRBD2. The CDR3 spans 12 residues. V was pared by 11 bases and J by 4 bases, with 4 bases of the junction left unmatched. Per germline, CDR1 MGHRA and CDR2 YSYEKL. CDR3 sequence reads: CASSGGYNEQFF. CDR3 coding DNA: TGCGCCTCCAGCGGGGGTTACAATGAGCAGTTCTTC.

This chain uses TRBV7-9 with TRBJ2-2, with D perhaps TRBD2 (6 bases). V shed 3 bases and J shed 3 bases, with 14 bases lying between them. The CDR3 runs to 16 residues. Germline values: CDR1 SEHNR, CDR2 FQNEAQ (reference sequence). CDR3 nucleotide sequence: TGTGCCAGCAGCTTTACGGGGGTCTCGGACACCGGGGAGCTGTTTTTT. This gives the protein CASSFTGVSDTGELFF.

The DNA for the CDR3 is TGCGCCAGCAGCTTATTAAAAACAGGGGCGAACACTGAAGCTTTCTTT. Translating it yields CASSLLKTGANTEAFF. The chain links TRBV5-1 to TRBJ1-1; 7 bases map to TRBD1. V was pared by 2 bases and J by 1 base, with 8 bases of the junction left unmatched. CDR1 and CDR2 (germline): SGHRS, YFSETQ. This CDR3 region has 16 residues.

The V gene is TRBV14, the J gene TRBJ2-7; TRBD1 agrees at 11 bases. V lost 4 bases, J lost 0 bases, and 11 bases stayed unmatched. Germline assignment: CDR1 SGHDN and CDR2 FVKESK. This CDR3 comprises 18 residues. The CDR3 region has the DNA TGTGCCAGCAGCCCAGGGGGACAGGGGGACCACCGCTCCTACGAGCAGTACTTC. Its translation is CASSPGGQGDHRSYEQYF.

The V and J genes are TRBV30 and TRBJ1-2, with D maybe TRBD1 (6 bases). Trimming cost V 2 bases and J 6 bases, with 13 bases left between them. Germline V gives CDR1 GTSNPN, CDR2 SVGIG (reference sequence). This CDR3 has 13 residues. The DNA of the CDR3 is TGTGCCTGGAGTCCGGGGGGCAGTGATGGCTACACCTTC. As protein: CAWSPGGSDGYTF.

The chain combines TRBV4-1 with TRBJ2-3; possibly TRBD1 or TRBD2 for D (5 bases each). The CDR3 totals 18 residues. Per germline, CDR1 MGHRA and CDR2 YSYEKL. V gave up 2 bases and J gave up 2 bases, with 20 bases separating them. The CDR3 region is CASSQNPTGTGNTDTQYF. DNA of the CDR3: TGCGCCAGCAGCCAAAACCCAACGGGGACGGGGAACACAGATACGCAGTATTTT.

V and J are TRBV30 and TRBJ1-2; D gene ambiguous. CDR3 length: 11 residues. Per germline, CDR1 GTSNPN and CDR2 SVGIG (reference sequence). V gave up 1 base and J gave up 4 bases, with 4 bases separating them. The CDR3 reads CAWSASYGYTF. Here the CDR3 DNA reads TGTGCCTGGAGTGCGAGCTATGGCTACACCTTC.

This clone turned up a few times. This chain joins TRBV29-1 and TRBJ2-1; D not resolved. Between the trimmed V and J ends, which lost 6 bases and 5 bases, there was a span of 8 bases. CDR1 SQVTM and CDR2 ANQGSEA come from the germline V gene. The CDR3 has 11 residues. The CDR3 DNA sequence: TGCAGCGTCGTTGAGGACAATGAGCAGTTCTTC. Amino acids: CSVVEDNEQFF.

The CDR3 nucleotides are TGTGCCAGCTCCAAGGCCCTGAACACTGAAGCTTTCTTT. As protein: CASSKALNTEAFF. The J gene is TRBJ1-1, the V gene TRBV6-6; D gene ambiguous. This CDR3 has 13 residues. V dropped 8 bases and J dropped 0 bases, with 10 bases sitting between them. Germline assignment: CDR1 MNHNY and CDR2 SVGAGI (reference sequence).

This clone was seen more than once but under ten times. This chain connects TRBV14 to TRBJ2-7; D not resolved. The ends were cut back, 0 bases at V and 6 bases at J, with 6 bases in the middle. CDR1 is SGHDN, CDR2 FVKESK, per germline. This CDR3 is built from 12 residues. The CDR3, as DNA: TGTGCCAGCAGCCAAGATCTACTCGAGCAGTACTTC. Translated: CASSQDLLEQYF.

The genes are TRBV5-6 and TRBJ2-5; 10 nucleotides align to TRBD1. With V trimmed by 4 bases and J by 5 bases, 5 bases remained unmatched. Germline V gene sequence: CDR1 SGHDT, CDR2 YYEEEE. This CDR3 has 14 residues. In DNA, the CDR3 is TGTGCCAGCAGCCCTGGGACAGGGGTTGAGACCCAGTACTTC. It yields the protein CASSPGTGVETQYF. The variable domain in full, with the rest retrieved from reference TRBV5-6 and TRBJ2-5, is DAGVTQSPTHLIKTRGQQVTLRCSPKSGHDTVSWYQQALGQGPQFIFQYYEEEERQRGNFPDRFSGHQFPNYSSELNVNALLLGDSALYLCASSPGTGVETQYFGPGTRLLVL.

The chain uses TRBV9 and TRBJ2-3; possible D gene TRBD2, 6 bases. The CDR3 totals 14 residues. V was shortened by 0 bases and J by 4 bases, with 9 bases between the two germline ends. In germline, CDR1 is SGDLS, CDR2 YYNGEE. For the CDR3, the DNA is TGTGCCAGCAGCGTAGTGGCTAGCGCAGATACGCAGTATTTT. Amino acids: CASSVVASADTQYF.

The rearrangement joins TRBV4-3 to TRBJ2-7, with D uncertain. With 0 bases removed from V and 6 bases from J, the gap between germline ends came to 12 bases. CDR1 is LGHNA and CDR2 is YSLEER in the germline V gene. This CDR3 spans 14 amino acids. CDR3 loop: CASSQDNASGEQYF. The CDR3 DNA reads as TGCGCCAGCAGCCAAGATAATGCCAGTGGCGAGCAGTACTTC.

The rearrangement links TRBV5-6 to TRBJ1-1, with D possibly matching TRBD1 (6 bases). This CDR3 spans 14 amino acids. CDR1 and CDR2 from the germline V gene are SGHDT and YYEEEE. V gave up 0 bases and J gave up 1 base, with 7 bases separating them. As DNA, the CDR3 is TGTGCCAGCAGCTTGGTCAGGGGGAACACTGAAGCTTTCTTT. The encoded protein is CASSLVRGNTEAFF.

This clone was seen a few times. This chain uses TRBV19 with TRBJ2-5, with 8 bases fitting TRBD1. The J segment lost 5 bases and the V segment lost 10 bases, leaving 12 bases of the junction unmatched. Per germline, CDR1 LNHDA and CDR2 SQIVND (reference sequence). The CDR3 extends over 14 amino acids. DNA for the CDR3: TGTGCCACCCGGGACAGGAGAGCCGTGGAGACCCAGTACTTC. This codes for CATRDRRAVETQYF.

The chain joins TRBV11-2 to TRBJ1-5; 9 bases align to TRBD1. V was pared by 5 bases and J by 0 bases, with 8 bases of the junction left unmatched. This CDR3 is built from 17 residues. From germline, CDR1 is SGHAT and CDR2 FQNNGV. The DNA for the CDR3 is TGTGCCAGCAGCCCCGGGACAGGGTCCTATAGCAATCAGCCCCAGCATTTT. Protein sequence: CASSPGTGSYSNQPQHF.

This clone was counted once. The genes are TRBV29-1 and TRBJ1-2; TRBD1 matches at 10 bases. CDR1 is SQVTM and CDR2 is ANQGSEA in the germline V gene. Losses at the gene ends were 6 bases for V and 6 bases for J; bases not matched to a gene: 7. CDR3 length: 13 residues. The CDR3 nucleotides read TGCAGCGTGGACAGGGGGACGTACGATGGCTACACCTTC. Residues: CSVDRGTYDGYTF.